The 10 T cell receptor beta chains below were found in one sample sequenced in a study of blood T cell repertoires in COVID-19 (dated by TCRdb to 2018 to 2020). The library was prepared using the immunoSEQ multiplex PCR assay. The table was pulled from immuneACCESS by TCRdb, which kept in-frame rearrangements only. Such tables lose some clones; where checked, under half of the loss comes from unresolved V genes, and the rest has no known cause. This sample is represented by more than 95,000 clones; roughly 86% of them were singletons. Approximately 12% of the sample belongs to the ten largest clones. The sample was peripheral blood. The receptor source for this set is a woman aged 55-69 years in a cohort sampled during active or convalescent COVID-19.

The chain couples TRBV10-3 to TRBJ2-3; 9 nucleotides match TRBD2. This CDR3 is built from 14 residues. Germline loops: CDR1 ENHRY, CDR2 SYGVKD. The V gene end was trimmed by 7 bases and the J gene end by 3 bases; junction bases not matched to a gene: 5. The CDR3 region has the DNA TGTGCCATCATCGCGGGACTAGCTACAGATACGCAGTATTTT. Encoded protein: CAIIAGLATDTQYF.

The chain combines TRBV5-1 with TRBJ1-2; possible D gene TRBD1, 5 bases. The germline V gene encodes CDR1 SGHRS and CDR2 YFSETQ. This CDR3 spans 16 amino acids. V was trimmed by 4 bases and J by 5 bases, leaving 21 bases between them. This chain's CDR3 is CASSPALGGIGYGYTF. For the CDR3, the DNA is TGCGCCAGCAGCCCGGCCCTGGGGGGAATCGGGTATGGCTACACCTTC. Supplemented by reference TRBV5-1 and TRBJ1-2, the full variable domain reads KAGVTQTPRYLIKTRGQQVTLSCSPISGHRSVSWYQQTPGQGLQFLFEYFSETQRNKGNFPGRFSGRQFSNSRSEMNVSTLELGDSALYLCASSPALGGIGYGYTFGSGTRLTVV.

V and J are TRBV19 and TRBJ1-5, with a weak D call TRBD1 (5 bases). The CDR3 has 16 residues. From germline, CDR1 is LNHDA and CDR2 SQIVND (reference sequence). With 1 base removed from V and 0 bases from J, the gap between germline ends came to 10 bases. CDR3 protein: CASSIVSGYSNQPQHF. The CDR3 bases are TGTGCCAGTAGTATAGTTTCAGGGTATAGCAATCAGCCCCAGCATTTT.

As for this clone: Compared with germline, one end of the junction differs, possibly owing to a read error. The CDR3 region has the DNA TGCAGCGTACGACAGGGGGCGCGGGAAGTCCACTTC. This encodes CSVRQGAREVHF. This chain links TRBV29-1 with TRBJ1-2; TRBD1 matches at 10 bases. This CDR3 contains 12 residues. The germline CDR1 and CDR2 sequences are SQVTM and ANQGSEA.

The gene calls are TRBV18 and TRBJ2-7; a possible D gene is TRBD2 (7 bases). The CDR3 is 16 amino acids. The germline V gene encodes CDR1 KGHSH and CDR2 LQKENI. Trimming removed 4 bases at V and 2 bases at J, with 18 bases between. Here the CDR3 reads CASSRALRGGAYEQYF. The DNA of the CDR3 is TGTGCCAGCTCACGAGCCCTAAGGGGGGGGGCCTACGAGCAGTACTTC. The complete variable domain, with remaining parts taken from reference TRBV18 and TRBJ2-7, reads NAGVMQNPRHLVRRRGQEARLRCSPMKGHSHVYWYRQLPEEGLKFMVYLQKENIIDESGMPKERFSAEFPKEGPSILRIQQVVRGDSAAYFCASSRALRGGAYEQYFGPGTRLTVT.

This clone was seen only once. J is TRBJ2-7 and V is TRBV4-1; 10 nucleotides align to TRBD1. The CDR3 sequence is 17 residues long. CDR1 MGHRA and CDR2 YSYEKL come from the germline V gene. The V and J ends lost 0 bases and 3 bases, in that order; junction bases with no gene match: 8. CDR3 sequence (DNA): TGCGCCAGCAGCCAAGAGGACAGGGGGGAGAGGCGCTACGAGCAGTACTTC. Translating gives CASSQEDRGERRYEQYF.

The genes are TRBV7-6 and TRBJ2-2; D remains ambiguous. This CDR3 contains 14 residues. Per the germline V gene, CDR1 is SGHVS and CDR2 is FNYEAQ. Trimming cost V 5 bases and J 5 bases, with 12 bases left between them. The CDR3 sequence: CASSTQTQTGELFF. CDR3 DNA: TGTGCCAGCAGCACCCAAACCCAGACCGGGGAGCTGTTTTTT. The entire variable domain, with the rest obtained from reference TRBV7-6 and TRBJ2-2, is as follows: GAGVSQSPRYKVTKRGQDVALRCDPISGHVSLYWYRQALGQGPEFLTYFNYEAQQDKSGLPNDRFSAERPEGSISTLTIQRTEQRDSAMYRCASSTQTQTGELFFGEGSRLTVL.

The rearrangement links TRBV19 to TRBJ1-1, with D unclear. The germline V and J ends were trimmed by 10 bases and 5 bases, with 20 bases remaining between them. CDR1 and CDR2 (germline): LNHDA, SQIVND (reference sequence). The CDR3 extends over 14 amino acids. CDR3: CATDPGGLGTEAFF. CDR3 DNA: TGTGCCACCGACCCCGGAGGGTTGGGGACTGAAGCTTTCTTT.

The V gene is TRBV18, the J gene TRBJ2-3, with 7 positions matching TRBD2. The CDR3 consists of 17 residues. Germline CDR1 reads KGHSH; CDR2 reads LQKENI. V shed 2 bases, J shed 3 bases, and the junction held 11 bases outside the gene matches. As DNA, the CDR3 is TGTGCCAGCTCACCAGCGTGGAAGGGCGGGAGTACAGATACGCAGTATTTT. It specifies CASSPAWKGGSTDTQYF.

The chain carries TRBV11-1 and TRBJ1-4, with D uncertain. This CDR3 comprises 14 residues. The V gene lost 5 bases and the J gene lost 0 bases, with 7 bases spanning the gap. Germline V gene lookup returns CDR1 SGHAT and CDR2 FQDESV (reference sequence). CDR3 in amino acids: CASSRYATNEKLFF. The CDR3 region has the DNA TGTGCCAGCAGCCGTTATGCAACTAATGAAAAACTGTTTTTT. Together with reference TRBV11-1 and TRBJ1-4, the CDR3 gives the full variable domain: EAEVAQSPRYKITEKSQAVAFWCDPISGHATLYWYRQILGQGPELLVQFQDESVVDDSQLPKDRFSAERLKGVDSTLKIQPAELGDSAMYLCASSRYATNEKLFFGSGTQLSVL.